This T cell receptor beta chain is from a study of blood T cell repertoires in COVID-19. Sequenced by immunoSEQ multiplex PCR; TCRdb stores in-frame clones only, minus some. The sample includes a few hundred thousand clones, about 85% of them seen just once. The CDR3 sequence is 12 residues long. V lost 1 base, J lost 10 bases, and 10 bases lay in between. The germline CDR1 and CDR2 sequences are MDHEN and SYDVKM. The V gene is TRBV28, the J gene TRBJ1-2, with unresolved D. The sample comprised PBMCs or T cells enriched from blood (not recorded which). This receptor was identified in a man in his forties who had recovered from COVID-19. CDR3 DNA sequence: TGTGCCAGCAGTTTATTGCCGGGTATCTACACCTTC. Residues: CASSLLPGIYTF.